The TCR beta chain described here comes from a study of beta chain features in type 1 diabetes. Study conclusions and caveats: Sampled from patients, naive, central memory and Treg TCRB repertoires appeared more similar than those sampled from healthy donors. Short templates might get an advantage during PCR, and this would be equal in patients and controls. A moderate, significant TCRB CDR3 shortening appeared in type 1 diabetes across four CD4+ subsets.

In the case of this clone: Its specificity is not known.

The whole isolated RNA underwent reverse transcription, so sequencing captured expressed TCRB transcripts. The data were produced by immunoSEQ multiplex PCR, yet TCRdb's version contains in-frame clones alone and is incomplete. The data hold fewer than 300,000 clones, with about a fifth observed a single time. This CDR3 spans 13 amino acids. V lost 5 bases and J lost 0, with 7 bases in between. CDR1 SEHNR and CDR2 FQNEAQ come from the germline V gene (reference sequence). Via CD45RO/CCR7/CD25/CD127/CD95/CD27, cells of the CD4+ naive, central memory, regulatory and stem cell-like memory subsets were sorted.

The clonotype was recovered from a woman aged 40 to 49 with type 1 diabetes. Source material: naive CD4+ T cells from blood. This chain connects TRBV7-9 to TRBJ1-2; D is undetermined. CDR3 nucleotides: TGTGCCAGCAGCCTCCAGGCTAACTATGGCTACACCTTC. It codes for CASSLQANYGYTF.